The sequence of this T cell receptor (beta chain) was determined in a study of T cell responses to AZD1222 COVID-19 vaccine. This clone was counted only a few times. Sequencing was performed with immunoSEQ multiplex PCR; in TCRdb, only in-frame clones are kept and a portion is missing. In the table there are 25,000 to 30,000 clones, approximately 78% of which are singletons. The V and J ends lost 5 bases and 10 bases respectively, with 12 bases between them. There are 12 residues in the CDR3. CDR1 and CDR2 from the germline V gene are SGHTA and FQGTGA. This sequence originates from an adult in good health. Specimen: peripheral blood, collected on day 0 of AZD1222 vaccination. The chain is built from TRBV7-3 and TRBJ2-1, with no clear D. CDR3 sequence: CASSQAGAEQFF. CDR3 coding DNA: TGTGCCAGCAGCCAAGCTGGAGCGGAGCAGTTCTTC.